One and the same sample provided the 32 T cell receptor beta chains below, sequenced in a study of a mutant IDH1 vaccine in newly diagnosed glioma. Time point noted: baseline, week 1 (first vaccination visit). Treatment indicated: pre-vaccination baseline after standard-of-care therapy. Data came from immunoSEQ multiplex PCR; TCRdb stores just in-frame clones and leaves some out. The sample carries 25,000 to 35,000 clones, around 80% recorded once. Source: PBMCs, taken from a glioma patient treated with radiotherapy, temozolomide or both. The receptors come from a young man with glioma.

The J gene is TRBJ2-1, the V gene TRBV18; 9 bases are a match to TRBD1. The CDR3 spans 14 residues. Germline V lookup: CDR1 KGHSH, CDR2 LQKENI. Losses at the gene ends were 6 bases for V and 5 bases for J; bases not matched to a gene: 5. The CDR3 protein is CASSPGTGHNEQFF. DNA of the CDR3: TGTGCCAGCTCTCCCGGGACAGGGCACAATGAGCAGTTCTTC.

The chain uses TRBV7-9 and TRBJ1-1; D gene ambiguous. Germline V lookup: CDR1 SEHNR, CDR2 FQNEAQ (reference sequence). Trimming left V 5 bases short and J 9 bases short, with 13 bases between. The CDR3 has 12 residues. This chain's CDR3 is CASSAGLLKAFF. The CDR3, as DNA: TGTGCCAGCAGCGCTGGGCTATTAAAAGCTTTCTTT.

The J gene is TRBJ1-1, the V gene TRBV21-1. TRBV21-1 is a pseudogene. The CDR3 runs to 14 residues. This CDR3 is CASSEFGGAHEAFF. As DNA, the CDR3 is TGTGCCAGCAGCGAATTTGGGGGGGCCCACGAGGCTTTCTTT.

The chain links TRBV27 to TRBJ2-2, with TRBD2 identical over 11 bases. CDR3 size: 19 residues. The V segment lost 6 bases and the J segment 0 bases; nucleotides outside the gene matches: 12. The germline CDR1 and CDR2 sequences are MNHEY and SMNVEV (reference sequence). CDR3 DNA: TGTGCCAGCAGAGGACCGGGACTAGCGGTTGTACCGAACACCGGGGAGCTGTTTTTT. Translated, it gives CASRGPGLAVVPNTGELFF.

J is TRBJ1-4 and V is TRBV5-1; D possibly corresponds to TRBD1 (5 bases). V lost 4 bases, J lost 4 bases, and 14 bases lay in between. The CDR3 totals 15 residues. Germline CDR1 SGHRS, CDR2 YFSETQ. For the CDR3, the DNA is TGCGCCAGCAGCCTTGCGTACAGGATTAATGAAAAACTGTTTTTT. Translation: CASSLAYRINEKLFF.

The CDR3 sequence: CASSSHQLGNTQYF. The CDR3 DNA is TGCGCCAGCAGCTCCCATCAGTTGGGTAATACGCAGTATTTT. The rearrangement uses TRBV5-1 and TRBJ2-3; D not resolved. The CDR3 spans 14 residues. V shed 3 bases and J shed 7 bases, with 15 bases lying between them. Germline V gene lookup returns CDR1 SGHRS and CDR2 YFSETQ.

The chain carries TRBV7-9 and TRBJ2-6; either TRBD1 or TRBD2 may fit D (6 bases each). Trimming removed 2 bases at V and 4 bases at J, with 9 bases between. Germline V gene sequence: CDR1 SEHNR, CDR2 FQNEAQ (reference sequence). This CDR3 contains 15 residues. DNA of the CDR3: TGTGCCAGCAGCTTAACGGGGGCGGGGGCCAACGTCCTGACTTTC. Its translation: CASSLTGAGANVLTF.

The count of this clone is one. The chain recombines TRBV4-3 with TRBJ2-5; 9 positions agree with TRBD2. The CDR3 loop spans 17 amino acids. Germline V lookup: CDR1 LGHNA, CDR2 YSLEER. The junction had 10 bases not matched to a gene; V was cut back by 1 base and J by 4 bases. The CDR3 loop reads CASSQGLGGGASETQYF. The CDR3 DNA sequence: TGCGCCAGCAGCCAAGGCCTTGGCGGGGGGGCATCAGAGACCCAGTACTTC.

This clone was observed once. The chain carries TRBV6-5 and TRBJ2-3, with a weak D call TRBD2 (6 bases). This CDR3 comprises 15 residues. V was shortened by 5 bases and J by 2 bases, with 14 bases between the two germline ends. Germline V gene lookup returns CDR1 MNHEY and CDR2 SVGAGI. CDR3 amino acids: CASSPWAGITDTQYF. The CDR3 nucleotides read TGTGCCAGCAGTCCGTGGGCGGGGATCACAGATACGCAGTATTTT.

CDR3 sequence: CASSDRIQETQYF. The CDR3 DNA reads as TGCGCCAGCAGTGACCGGATCCAAGAGACCCAGTACTTC. This chain connects TRBV10-2 to TRBJ2-5, with unresolved D. In germline, CDR1 is WSHSY, CDR2 SAAADI. V gave up 3 bases and J gave up 1 base, with 6 bases separating them. CDR3 length: 13 residues.

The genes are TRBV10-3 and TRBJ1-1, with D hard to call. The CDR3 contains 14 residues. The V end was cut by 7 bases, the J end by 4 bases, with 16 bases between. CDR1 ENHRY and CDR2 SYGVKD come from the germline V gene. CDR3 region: CAIKVDGEATEAFF. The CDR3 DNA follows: TGTGCCATCAAAGTTGACGGGGAAGCCACTGAAGCTTTCTTT.

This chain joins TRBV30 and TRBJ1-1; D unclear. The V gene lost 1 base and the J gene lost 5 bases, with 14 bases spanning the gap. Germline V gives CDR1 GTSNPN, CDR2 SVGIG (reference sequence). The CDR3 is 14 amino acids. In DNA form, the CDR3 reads TGTGCCTGGAGTGCCCTGACACCTGGGACTGAAGCTTTCTTT. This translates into CAWSALTPGTEAFF. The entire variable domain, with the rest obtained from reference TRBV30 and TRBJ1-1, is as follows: SQTIHQWPATLVQPVGSPLSLECTVEGTSNPNLYWYRQAAGRGLQLLFYSVGIGQISSEVPQNLSASRPQDRQFILSSKKLLLSDSGFYLCAWSALTPGTEAFFGQGTRLTVV.

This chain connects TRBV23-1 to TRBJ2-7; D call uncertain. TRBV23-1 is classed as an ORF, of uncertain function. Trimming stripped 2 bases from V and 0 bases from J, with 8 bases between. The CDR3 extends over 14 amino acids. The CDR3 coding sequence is TGCGCCAGCAGTCAAAGGCAGTTCTCCTACGAGCAGTACTTC. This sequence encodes CASSQRQFSYEQYF.

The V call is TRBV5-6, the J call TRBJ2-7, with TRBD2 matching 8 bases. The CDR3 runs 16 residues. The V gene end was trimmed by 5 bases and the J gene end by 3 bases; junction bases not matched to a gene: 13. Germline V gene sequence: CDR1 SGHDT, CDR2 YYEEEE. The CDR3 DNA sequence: TGTGCCAGCAGACATTCGGGATTTAGCGGGATCTACGAGCAGTACTTC. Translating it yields CASRHSGFSGIYEQYF.

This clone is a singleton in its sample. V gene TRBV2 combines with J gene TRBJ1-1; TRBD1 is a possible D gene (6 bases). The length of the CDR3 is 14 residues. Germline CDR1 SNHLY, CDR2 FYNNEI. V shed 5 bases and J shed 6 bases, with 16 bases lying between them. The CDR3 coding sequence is TGTGCCAGCAGTTTAAGGGGGGGGAGTGCTGAAGCTTTCTTT. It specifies CASSLRGGSAEAFF.

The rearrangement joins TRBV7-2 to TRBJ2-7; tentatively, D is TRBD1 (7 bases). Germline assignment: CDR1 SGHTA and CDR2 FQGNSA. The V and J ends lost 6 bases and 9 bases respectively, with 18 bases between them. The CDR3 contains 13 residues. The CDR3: CASRLNRGGGQYF. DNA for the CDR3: TGTGCCAGCAGACTCAACAGGGGAGGAGGGCAGTACTTC.

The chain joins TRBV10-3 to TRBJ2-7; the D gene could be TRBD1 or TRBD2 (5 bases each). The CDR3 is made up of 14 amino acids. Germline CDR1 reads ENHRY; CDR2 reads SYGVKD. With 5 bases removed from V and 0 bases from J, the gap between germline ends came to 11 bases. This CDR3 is CAISWDGYSYEQYF. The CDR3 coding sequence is TGTGCCATCAGTTGGGACGGATACTCCTACGAGCAGTACTTC.

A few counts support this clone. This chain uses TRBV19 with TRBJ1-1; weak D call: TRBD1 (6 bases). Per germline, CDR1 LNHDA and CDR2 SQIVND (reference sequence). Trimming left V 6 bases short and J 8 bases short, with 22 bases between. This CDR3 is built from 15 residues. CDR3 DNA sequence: TGTGCCAGTAGGACAAAATTGGGGGGGGCAGCGGAAGCTTTCTTT. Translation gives CASRTKLGGAAEAFF.

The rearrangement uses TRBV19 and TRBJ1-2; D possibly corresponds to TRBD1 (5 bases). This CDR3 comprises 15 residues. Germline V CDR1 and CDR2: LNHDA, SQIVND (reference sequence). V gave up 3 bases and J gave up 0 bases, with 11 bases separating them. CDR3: CASSMGDGTNYGYTF. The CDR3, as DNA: TGTGCCAGTAGTATGGGGGACGGGACTAACTATGGCTACACCTTC.

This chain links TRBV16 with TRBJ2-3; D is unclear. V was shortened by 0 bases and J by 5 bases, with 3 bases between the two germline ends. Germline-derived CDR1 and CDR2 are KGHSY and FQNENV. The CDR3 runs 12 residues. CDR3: CASSQSLDTQYF. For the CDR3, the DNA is TGTGCCAGCAGCCAATCCCTAGATACGCAGTATTTT.

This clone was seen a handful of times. This CDR3 is CASSNTGGGGNTIYF. For the CDR3, the DNA is TGTGCCAGCAGCAATACAGGGGGCGGAGGAAACACCATATATTTT. The V gene is TRBV25-1, the J gene TRBJ1-3; 9 bases are shared with TRBD1. With V trimmed by 6 bases and J by 4 bases, 7 bases remained unmatched. The CDR3 loop spans 15 amino acids. CDR1 and CDR2 (germline): MGHDK, SYGVNS.

The CDR3 DNA is TGTGCCTGGAGTGTGTTGGGGCAGGGATTTACCTACGAGCAGTACTTC. Translated: CAWSVLGQGFTYEQYF. This sequence joins TRBV30 and TRBJ2-7; D possibly corresponds to TRBD1 (5 bases). Germline V gene sequence: CDR1 GTSNPN, CDR2 SVGIG (reference sequence). V lost 0 bases to trimming and J lost 2 bases, with 17 bases between them. The CDR3 consists of 16 residues.

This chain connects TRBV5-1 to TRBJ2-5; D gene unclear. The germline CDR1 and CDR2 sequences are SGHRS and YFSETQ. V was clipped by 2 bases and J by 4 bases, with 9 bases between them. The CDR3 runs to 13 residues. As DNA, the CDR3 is TGCGCCAGCAGCTTCAACAAAGGAGAGACCCAGTACTTC. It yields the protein CASSFNKGETQYF.

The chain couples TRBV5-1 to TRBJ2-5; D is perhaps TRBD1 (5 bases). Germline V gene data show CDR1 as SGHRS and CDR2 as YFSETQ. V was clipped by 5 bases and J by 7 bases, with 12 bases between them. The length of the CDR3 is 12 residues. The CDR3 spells CASRIFQGTQYF. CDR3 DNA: TGCGCCAGCAGGATCTTTCAGGGGACCCAGTACTTC.

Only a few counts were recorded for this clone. CDR3 sequence: CASSLTRGDEQFF. DNA for the CDR3: TGTGCCAGCAGCCTGACGAGAGGGGATGAGCAGTTCTTC. This chain links TRBV11-3 with TRBJ2-1; the D gene could be TRBD1 or TRBD2 (5 bases each). This CDR3 region has 13 residues. From germline, CDR1 is SGHNT and CDR2 YENEEA. Trimming took 5 bases from V and 8 from J, leaving 13 bases between them. Full variable domain (missing parts from reference TRBV11-3 and TRBJ2-1): EAGVVQSPRYKIIEKKQPVAFWCNPISGHNTLYWYLQNLGQGPELLIRYENEEAVDDSQLPKDRFSAERLKGVDSTLKIQPAELGDSAVYLCASSLTRGDEQFFGPGTRLTVL.

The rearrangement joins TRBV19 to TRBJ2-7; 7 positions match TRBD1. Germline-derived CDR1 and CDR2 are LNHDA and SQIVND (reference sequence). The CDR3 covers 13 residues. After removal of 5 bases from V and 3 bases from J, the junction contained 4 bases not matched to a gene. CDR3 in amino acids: CASSHAGGYEQYF. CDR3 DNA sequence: TGTGCCAGTAGTCATGCAGGGGGCTACGAGCAGTACTTC.

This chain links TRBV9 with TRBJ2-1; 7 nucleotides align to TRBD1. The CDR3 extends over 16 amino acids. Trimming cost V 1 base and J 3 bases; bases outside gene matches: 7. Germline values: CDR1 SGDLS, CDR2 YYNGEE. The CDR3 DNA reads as TGTGCCAGCAGCGTAACGGCAGGGGGAAGCTACAATGAGCAGTTCTTC. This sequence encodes CASSVTAGGSYNEQFF.

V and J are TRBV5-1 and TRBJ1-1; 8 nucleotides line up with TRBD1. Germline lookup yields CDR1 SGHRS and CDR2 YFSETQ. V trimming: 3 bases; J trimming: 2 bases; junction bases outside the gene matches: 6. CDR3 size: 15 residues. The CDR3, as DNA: TGCGCCAGCAGCTCTACGGGACAGGCTAACACTGAAGCTTTCTTT. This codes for CASSSTGQANTEAFF.

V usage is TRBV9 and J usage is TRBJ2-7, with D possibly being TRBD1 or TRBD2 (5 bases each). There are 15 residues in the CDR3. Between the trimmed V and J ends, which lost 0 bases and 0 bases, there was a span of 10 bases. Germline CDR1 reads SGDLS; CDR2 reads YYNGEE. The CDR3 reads CASSVDGGNSYEQYF. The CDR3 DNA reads TGTGCCAGCAGCGTAGATGGGGGAAACTCCTACGAGCAGTACTTC.

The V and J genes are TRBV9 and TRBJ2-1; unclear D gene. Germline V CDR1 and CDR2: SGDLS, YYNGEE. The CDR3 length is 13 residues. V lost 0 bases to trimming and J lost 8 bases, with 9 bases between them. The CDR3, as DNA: TGTGCCAGCAGCGTAGGAGTTAGGGATGAGCAGTTCTTC. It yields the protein CASSVGVRDEQFF.

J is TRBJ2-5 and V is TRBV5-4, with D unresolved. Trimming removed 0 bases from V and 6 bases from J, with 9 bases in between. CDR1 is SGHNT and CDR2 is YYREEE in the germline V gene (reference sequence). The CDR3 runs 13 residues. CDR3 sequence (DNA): TGTGCCAGCAGCTTGGAGGTCCTCCAGACCCAGTACTTC. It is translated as CASSLEVLQTQYF.

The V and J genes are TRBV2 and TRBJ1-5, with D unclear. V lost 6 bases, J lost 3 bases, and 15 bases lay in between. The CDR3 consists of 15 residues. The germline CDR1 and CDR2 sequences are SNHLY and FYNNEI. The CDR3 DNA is TGTGCCAGCAGCGGAGGCGACGGGGACAATCAGCCCCAGCATTTT. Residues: CASSGGDGDNQPQHF.